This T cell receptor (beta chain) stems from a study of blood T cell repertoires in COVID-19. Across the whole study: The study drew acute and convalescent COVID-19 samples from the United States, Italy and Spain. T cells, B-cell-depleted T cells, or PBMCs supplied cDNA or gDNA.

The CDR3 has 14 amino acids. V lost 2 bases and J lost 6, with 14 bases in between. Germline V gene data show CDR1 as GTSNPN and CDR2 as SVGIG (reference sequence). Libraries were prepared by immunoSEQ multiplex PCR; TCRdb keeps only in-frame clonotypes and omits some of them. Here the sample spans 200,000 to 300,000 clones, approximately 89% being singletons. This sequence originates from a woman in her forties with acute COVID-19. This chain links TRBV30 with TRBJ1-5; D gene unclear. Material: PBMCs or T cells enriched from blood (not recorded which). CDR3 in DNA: TGTGCCTGGAGTCTAGTGGACTCTCCTCAGCCCCAGCATTTT. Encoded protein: CAWSLVDSPQPQHF.